These 24 T cell receptor beta chains were sequenced from one sample in a study of response to subunit inactivated influenza vaccine. In TCRdb, the RT-PCR reads were re-called with MiXCR into one record per CDR3 protein. The data show 600,000 to 850,000 distinct CDR3 sequences, 13% to 15% seen once. The specimen was PBMCs from blood, collected around 15 days before vaccination. The receptors stem from a man aged 50-60 years who received an inactivated influenza vaccine.

This clonotype was counted ten times or more. This chain joins TRBV7-2 and TRBJ1-2; D is ambiguous. The V end was cut by 0 bases, the J end by 14 bases, with 13 bases between. The germline V gene has CDR1 SGHTA and CDR2 FQGNSA. This CDR3 region has 12 residues. The CDR3 loop reads CASSLAFLSLTF. CDR3 nucleotides: TGTGCCAGCAGCTTAGCTTTTCTGTCCTTAACCTTC.

This clonotype was found a few times. The chain links TRBV4-1 to TRBJ2-7; D not resolved. This CDR3 comprises 14 residues. Trimming removed 1 base from V and 1 base from J, with 8 bases in between. CDR1 MGHRA and CDR2 YSYEKL come from the germline V gene. In nucleotides, the CDR3 is TGCGCCAGCAGCCAAGGTGCAGATTCCTACGAGCAGTACTTC. It translates to CASSQGADSYEQYF.

This clonotype has just a few counts. The chain couples TRBV29-1 to TRBJ2-5, with 10 positions matching TRBD2. Germline V CDR1 and CDR2: SQVTM, ANQGSEA. CDR3 size: 16 residues. The ends lost 5 bases at V and 4 bases at J; junction bases unmatched: 13. The CDR3 DNA is TGCAGCGTTCTTCAACCGCTAGCGGGGGATCCAGAGACCCAGTACTTC. It codes for CSVLQPLAGDPETQYF.

On this clonotype: Given a much more abundant clone one base away, this may be a read error. The chain carries TRBV6-5 and TRBJ2-3; no clear D. With 5 bases removed from V and 0 bases from J, the gap between germline ends came to 18 bases. The V gene's germline CDR1 is MNHEY and CDR2 SVGAGI. The CDR3 is 17 amino acids. In DNA, the CDR3 is TGTGCCAGCAGTCACCGGGCCTTAAGTACTAGCACAGATACGCAGTATTTT. It is translated as CASSHRALSTSTDTQYF.

The rearrangement joins TRBV6-5 to TRBJ2-7; D is uncertain. This CDR3 is 15 amino acids long. V gave up 0 bases and J gave up 0 bases, with 9 bases separating them. Germline CDR1 reads MNHEY; CDR2 reads SVGAGI. Here the CDR3 reads CASSYSRSSSYEQYF. For the CDR3, the DNA is TGTGCCAGCAGTTACTCGAGATCAAGCTCCTACGAGCAGTACTTC.

This chain links TRBV29-1 with TRBJ2-7; 7 bases align to TRBD2. The CDR3 is 14 residues long. Germline CDR1 SQVTM, CDR2 ANQGSEA. Germline trimming cut 6 bases from V and 4 bases from J; bases unmatched to any gene: 12. CDR3 in amino acids: CSVLRAGAQYEQYF. The CDR3 DNA reads TGCAGCGTGCTAAGGGCGGGAGCTCAATACGAGCAGTACTTC.

This clonotype was picked up many times. DNA of the CDR3: TGTGCCTGGAGTGTAGCGAGCCCCACGCGGTACTTC. Amino acid sequence: CAWSVASPTRYF. The chain carries TRBV30 and TRBJ2-5; D gene ambiguous. Germline V gene data show CDR1 as GTSNPN and CDR2 as SVGIG (reference sequence). This CDR3 contains 12 residues. Trimming removed 0 bases at V and 13 bases at J, with 15 bases between.

This clonotype was detected only a few times. V and J are TRBV4-1 and TRBJ1-2, with 9 positions matching TRBD1. The germline CDR1 and CDR2 sequences are MGHRA and YSYEKL. J lost 8 bases, V lost 4 bases, and 8 bases had no gene match. The CDR3 contains 14 residues. Here the CDR3 DNA reads TGCGCCAGCAGCCCGACAGGGGGGGTATTAGGCTACACCTTC. Its translation: CASSPTGGVLGYTF.

This clonotype was observed a handful of times. The genes are TRBV4-3 and TRBJ2-4; D may correspond to TRBD1 or TRBD2 (6 bases each). Trimming shortened V by 0 bases and J by 7 bases, and 13 bases separated the two germline ends. The CDR3 is 15 residues long. Germline lookup yields CDR1 LGHNA and CDR2 YSLEER. This CDR3 is CASSQDRRGTNIQYF. CDR3 nucleotide sequence: TGCGCCAGCAGCCAAGATAGGAGGGGGACGAACATTCAGTACTTC.

This sequence joins TRBV20-1 and TRBJ1-1; no definite D call. Germline loops: CDR1 DFQATT, CDR2 SNEGSKA (reference sequence). The CDR3 sequence is 13 residues long. V lost 6 bases and J 2 bases, leaving 13 bases between the germline ends. CDR3: CSAKDRINTEAFF. The CDR3 DNA is TGCAGTGCCAAGGACCGGATCAACACTGAAGCTTTCTTT.

Concerning this clonotype itself: This may be a read error, as it is one base from a much larger clone. The final CDR3 position lacks the conserved phenylalanine or tryptophan, pointing to a likely read error. The chain links TRBV11-2 to TRBJ2-1, with D hard to call. Trimming removed 1 base from V and 9 bases from J, with 10 bases in between. This CDR3 is 13 amino acids long. Germline loops: CDR1 SGHAT, CDR2 FQNNGV. In DNA, the CDR3 is TGTGCCAGCAGCTTAGGGTTCGTCGGTGAGCAGTTCATC. Its protein product is CASSLGFVGEQFI.

A few counts support this clonotype. The J gene is TRBJ2-3, the V gene TRBV7-2, with D uncertain. This CDR3 is 13 amino acids long. V was trimmed by 7 bases and J by 1 base, leaving 9 bases between them. CDR1 and CDR2 from the germline V gene are SGHTA and FQGNSA. The CDR3 DNA is TGTGCCAGCACCTCGGCGCGCACAGATACGCAGTATTTT. Its protein is CASTSARTDTQYF.

The J gene is TRBJ1-1, the V gene TRBV6-2 or TRBV6-3; D uncertain. The germline V gene encodes CDR1 MNHEY and CDR2 SVGEGT. The CDR3 totals 14 residues. Trimming took 3 bases from V and 1 from J, leaving 9 bases between them. The CDR3 loop reads CASSYFGENTEAFF. The CDR3 nucleotides read TGTGCCAGCAGTTATTTTGGGGAGAACACTGAAGCTTTCTTT.

This clonotype has only a few counts. The chain joins TRBV27 to TRBJ2-7; D remains ambiguous. Germline V gene data show CDR1 as MNHEY and CDR2 as SMNVEV (reference sequence). V lost 6 bases and J lost 0, with 12 bases in between. The CDR3 is 14 amino acids. CDR3 nucleotide sequence: TGTGCCAGCAGGCGCTTGCAGAGCTCCTACGAGCAGTACTTC. Its translation: CASRRLQSSYEQYF.

This clonotype was seen repeatedly, ten times or more. The V call is TRBV20-1, the J call TRBJ1-6, with D possibly being TRBD1 (6 bases). This CDR3 region has 14 residues. V lost 4 bases to trimming and J lost 6 bases, with 13 bases between them. CDR1 is DFQATT and CDR2 is SNEGSKA in the germline V gene (reference sequence). The CDR3 reads CSATGTFGNSPLHF. The CDR3 DNA follows: TGCAGTGCTACAGGGACATTTGGTAATTCACCCCTCCACTTT.

The chain links TRBV20-1 to TRBJ1-1, with a weak D call TRBD1 (5 bases). The CDR3 sequence is 11 residues long. The V end was cut by 1 base, the J end by 8 bases, with 8 bases between. Germline lookup yields CDR1 DFQATT and CDR2 SNEGSKA (reference sequence). The CDR3 region has the DNA TGCAGTGCTAGAGGGGCAGGGGAAGCTTTCTTT. Its translation: CSARGAGEAFF.

This clonotype showed up just a few times. CDR3 sequence reads: CASSIGQWGRSYEQYF. CDR3 nucleotides: TGTGCCAGCAGCATTGGACAATGGGGGAGGTCCTACGAGCAGTACTTC. The V call is TRBV11-2, the J call TRBJ2-7, with a weak D call TRBD2 (6 bases). Germline V lookup: CDR1 SGHAT, CDR2 FQNNGV. V lost 5 bases to trimming and J lost 1 base, with 18 bases between them. CDR3 size: 16 residues. The full variable domain, with the rest looked up from reference TRBV11-2 and TRBJ2-7, is EAGVAQSPRYKIIEKRQSVAFWCNPISGHATLYWYQQILGQGPKLLIQFQNNGVVDDSQLPKDRFSAERLKGVDSTLKIQPAKLEDSAVYLCASSIGQWGRSYEQYFGPGTRLTVT.

This clonotype was counted at least ten times. The CDR3 loop is CASSQGGYNEQFF. The CDR3 nucleotides read TGTGCCAGCAGCCAAGGGGGCTACAATGAGCAGTTCTTC. V usage is TRBV3-1 and J usage is TRBJ2-1; no clear D. Germline loops: CDR1 LGHDT, CDR2 YNNKEL (reference sequence). V was clipped by 1 base and J by 3 bases, with 4 bases between them. The CDR3 length is 13 residues.

Many counts were recorded for this clonotype. The J gene is TRBJ2-1, the V gene TRBV12-3 or TRBV12-4; 8 bases match TRBD2. With 3 bases clipped from V and 8 bases from J, the junction kept 12 bases outside the gene matches. This CDR3 has 16 amino acids. The CDR3 spells CASSFLAGRAFDEQFF. CDR3 nucleotide sequence: TGTGCCAGCAGTTTTCTGGCCGGGAGGGCTTTCGATGAGCAGTTCTTC.

The V call is TRBV30, the J call TRBJ1-1; a possible D gene is TRBD1 (5 bases). Deletions cut 4 bases from V and 7 bases from J, with 19 bases between. This CDR3 comprises 14 residues. Germline assignment: CDR1 GTSNPN and CDR2 SVGIG (reference sequence). DNA of the CDR3: TGTGCCTGGAACTCGGGGGTCATAAGGGGTGAAGCTTTCTTT. This encodes CAWNSGVIRGEAFF.

This clonotype showed up just a few times. The chain joins TRBV7-2 to TRBJ2-6; D is undetermined. In germline, CDR1 is SGHTA, CDR2 FQGNSA. CDR3 size: 15 residues. V dropped 6 bases and J dropped 0 bases, with 9 bases sitting between them. The DNA of the CDR3 is TGTGCCAGCAGAGGAAGAGTCTCTGGGGCCAACGTCCTGACTTTC. Translating it yields CASRGRVSGANVLTF.

This clonotype was seen ten or more times. The CDR3 loop reads CSVDRGTWNEQFF. The CDR3 DNA reads as TGCAGCGTTGACAGGGGAACCTGGAATGAGCAGTTCTTC. V gene TRBV29-1 combines with J gene TRBJ2-1, with D possibly being TRBD1 (6 bases). The CDR3 extends over 13 amino acids. The germline V gene encodes CDR1 SQVTM and CDR2 ANQGSEA. V lost 3 bases to trimming and J lost 7 bases, with 13 bases between them.

Only a few counts were recorded for this clonotype. This chain uses TRBV7-2 with TRBJ1-6; D not certain. Germline loops: CDR1 SGHTA, CDR2 FQGNSA. The germline V and J ends were trimmed by 2 bases and 3 bases, with 11 bases remaining between them. This CDR3 has 16 residues. The CDR3 sequence is CASSLSVRYYNSPLHF. DNA for the CDR3: TGTGCCAGCAGCTTAAGTGTTCGGTACTATAATTCACCCCTCCACTTT.

The table lists this clonotype with a few counts. The chain has TRBV4-1 and TRBJ1-3; D is unresolved. Germline CDR1 MGHRA, CDR2 YSYEKL. CDR3 length: 15 residues. Deletions cut 1 base from V and 2 bases from J, with 9 bases between. The CDR3 DNA is TGCGCCAGCAGCCAAGCAAGGACCGCTGGAAACACCATATATTTT. Its protein product is CASSQARTAGNTIYF.